Shown below are 19 T cell receptor beta chains from a single sample sequenced in a study of OX40 agonist ivuxolimab in advanced cancers. TCRdb keeps only in-frame clones here, not all; method: immunoSEQ multiplex PCR. Found here are some 46,000 clones, 89% of them singletons; the top ten hold roughly 12%. The sequencing here drew on CD4+ or CD8+ T cells sorted from blood, taken in a trial of the OX40 agonist ivuxolimab. The receptors come from an adult with an advanced solid tumor such as melanoma, head and neck, liver or kidney cancer.

This clone was detected once. The rearrangement uses TRBV6-5 and TRBJ1-1; no firm D call. CDR1 and CDR2 from the germline V gene are MNHEY and SVGAGI. The ends were cut back, 8 bases at V and 2 bases at J, with 12 bases in the middle. The CDR3 is 13 amino acids. The CDR3 reads CASCVGYNTEAFF. CDR3 nucleotide sequence: TGTGCCAGCTGTGTGGGGTACAACACTGAAGCTTTCTTT.

This clone rates as medium-sized. The chain recombines TRBV9 with TRBJ2-2, with D possibly being TRBD2 (6 bases). The ends were cut back, 2 bases at V and 2 bases at J, with 16 bases in the middle. The germline V gene has CDR1 SGDLS and CDR2 YYNGEE. The CDR3 sequence is 17 residues long. CDR3 amino acids: CASSVLGAGSNTGELFF. The CDR3 region has the DNA TGTGCCAGCAGCGTTTTAGGTGCGGGGTCCAACACCGGGGAGCTGTTTTTT.

This chain uses TRBV27 with TRBJ1-2; tentatively, D is TRBD1 (6 bases). V was cut by 3 bases and J by 5 bases, with 16 bases left in between. Looked up from germline, CDR1 is MNHEY and CDR2 is SMNVEV (reference sequence). The CDR3 runs to 15 residues. For the CDR3, the DNA is TGTGCCAGCAGTTTGGGGCAGGGGATGGAGTATGGCTACACCTTC. Translation: CASSLGQGMEYGYTF.

V usage is TRBV30 and J usage is TRBJ2-5, with D perhaps matching TRBD1 (5 bases). CDR3 length equals 15 residues. Trimming shortened V by 2 bases and J by 1 base, and 14 bases separated the two germline ends. Germline V gives CDR1 GTSNPN, CDR2 SVGIG (reference sequence). Here the CDR3 reads CAWSLGVRLQETQYF. In DNA, the CDR3 is TGTGCCTGGAGTTTAGGGGTTAGACTCCAAGAGACCCAGTACTTC.

This clone was seen only a few times. The genes are TRBV5-4 and TRBJ2-5; TRBD2 is a possible D gene (5 bases). This CDR3 contains 17 residues. From germline, CDR1 is SGHNT and CDR2 YYREEE (reference sequence). The V end was cut by 0 bases, the J end by 0 bases, with 15 bases between. The CDR3 spells CASSLVRSRVYQETQYF. The CDR3 DNA reads as TGTGCCAGCAGCTTGGTCCGTTCGCGGGTGTACCAAGAGACCCAGTACTTC.

J is TRBJ2-5 and V is TRBV19, with TRBD2 as a possible D gene (5 bases). This CDR3 is 15 amino acids long. Between the trimmed V and J ends, which lost 2 bases and 0 bases, there was a span of 10 bases. The germline V gene has CDR1 LNHDA and CDR2 SQIVND (reference sequence). The CDR3 sequence: CASSIIRGNQETQYF. The CDR3 DNA reads as TGTGCCAGTAGTATAATACGGGGAAACCAAGAGACCCAGTACTTC.

This chain connects TRBV19 to TRBJ2-1; D not resolved. Trimming left V 4 bases short and J 0 bases short, with 13 bases between. Germline V gene data show CDR1 as LNHDA and CDR2 as SQIVND (reference sequence). CDR3 size: 16 residues. DNA of the CDR3: TGTGCCAGTAGTAGGGTGGAGATTCCCTCCTACAATGAGCAGTTCTTC. Translating it yields CASSRVEIPSYNEQFF.

J is TRBJ2-7 and V is TRBV2; D not certain. Between the trimmed V and J ends, which lost 2 bases and 3 bases, there was a span of 8 bases. The germline V gene has CDR1 SNHLY and CDR2 FYNNEI. This CDR3 comprises 13 residues. Written as DNA, the CDR3 is TGTGCCAGCAGTGAAAGCATGGTCTACGAGCAGTACTTC. Translating gives CASSESMVYEQYF.

The V call is TRBV10-2, the J call TRBJ2-1; 8 bases align to TRBD2. The CDR3 has 16 residues. CDR1 WSHSY and CDR2 SAAADI come from the germline V gene. V gave up 2 bases and J gave up 5 bases; unmatched junction bases: 8. This chain's CDR3 is CASSESVGTRHNEQFF. CDR3 DNA sequence: TGCGCCAGCAGTGAGAGCGTAGGGACTAGACACAATGAGCAGTTCTTC.

This chain uses TRBV7-2 with TRBJ2-3, with a tentative D call TRBD2 (5 bases). V lost 3 bases, J lost 8 bases, and 12 bases lay in between. Germline V gives CDR1 SGHTA, CDR2 FQGNSA. This CDR3 region has 13 residues. The CDR3 coding sequence is TGTGCCAGCAGCTTGGGAGAAGGATTTACGCAGTATTTT. It is translated as CASSLGEGFTQYF.

The chain joins TRBV9 to TRBJ2-3; weak D call: TRBD2 (8 bases). The CDR3 extends over 15 amino acids. CDR1 is SGDLS and CDR2 is YYNGEE in the germline V gene. Trimming shortened V by 4 bases and J by 5 bases, and 17 bases separated the two germline ends. CDR3 nucleotides: TGTGCCAGCAGCTTCTCGGGAGGGGGCCGAGATACGCAGTATTTT. It yields the protein CASSFSGGGRDTQYF. Variable domain in full (rest from reference TRBV9 and TRBJ2-3): DSGVTQTPKHLITATGQRVTLRCSPRSGDLSVYWYQQSLDQGLQFLIQYYNGEERAKGNILERFSAQQFPDLHSELNLSSLELGDSALYFCASSFSGGGRDTQYFGPGTRLTVL.

J is TRBJ2-5 and V is TRBV9; TRBD2 matches 12 bases. Per germline, CDR1 SGDLS and CDR2 YYNGEE. CDR3 size: 16 residues. The trim removed 3 bases at V and 0 bases at J, leaving 3 bases unmatched. The CDR3 here is CASSAGTSGYQETQYF. CDR3 DNA: TGTGCCAGCAGCGCCGGGACTAGCGGGTACCAAGAGACCCAGTACTTC.

The J gene is TRBJ1-1, the V gene TRBV13; 7 bases match TRBD1. Losses at the gene ends were 5 bases for V and 1 base for J; bases not matched to a gene: 10. Germline CDR1 PRHDT, CDR2 FYEKMQ (reference sequence). This CDR3 is built from 16 residues. The CDR3 DNA sequence: TGTGCCAGCAGCCCGGATGGGGGACAGCCGAACACTGAAGCTTTCTTT. This sequence encodes CASSPDGGQPNTEAFF.

V and J are TRBV9 and TRBJ2-5; TRBD2 matches 7 bases. Germline V gene data show CDR1 as SGDLS and CDR2 as YYNGEE. The ends lost 1 base at V and 0 bases at J; junction bases unmatched: 15. The CDR3 covers 19 residues. The CDR3 here is CASSVFPSDLGGNQETQYF. CDR3 nucleotides: TGTGCCAGCAGCGTATTCCCGTCTGACTTGGGAGGGAACCAAGAGACCCAGTACTTC.

The chain uses TRBV27 and TRBJ1-2; 12 nucleotides agree with TRBD1. This CDR3 spans 19 amino acids. In germline, CDR1 is MNHEY, CDR2 SMNVEV (reference sequence). With V trimmed by 2 bases and J by 3 bases, 13 bases remained unmatched. The CDR3 is CASSLVGTGGVLLDYGYTF. CDR3 nucleotide sequence: TGTGCCAGCAGTTTAGTCGGGACAGGGGGCGTATTGTTGGACTATGGCTACACCTTC.

The chain has TRBV7-3 and TRBJ2-7; no clear D gene. This CDR3 is built from 13 residues. Trimming took off 2 bases at V and 3 bases at J, with 8 bases between the two ends. Germline-derived CDR1 and CDR2 are SGHTA and FQGTGA. DNA of the CDR3: TGTGCCAGCAGCTTAGATCCGGGCTACGAGCAGTACTTC. Residues: CASSLDPGYEQYF.

The J gene is TRBJ2-2, the V gene TRBV5-4; perhaps D is TRBD1 or TRBD2 (5 bases each). Germline V gene data show CDR1 as SGHNT and CDR2 as YYREEE (reference sequence). V lost 6 bases to trimming and J lost 4 bases, with 10 bases between them. This CDR3 is 13 amino acids long. CDR3 loop: CASIHGGTGELFF. CDR3 coding DNA: TGTGCCAGCATTCATGGGGGCACCGGGGAGCTGTTTTTT. The whole variable domain, remainder taken from reference TRBV5-4 and TRBJ2-2, is ETGVTQSPTHLIKTRGQQVTLRCSSQSGHNTVSWYQQALGQGPQFIFQYYREEENGRGNFPPRFSGLQFPNYSSELNVNALELDDSALYLCASIHGGTGELFFGEGSRLTVL.

The chain employs TRBV9 and TRBJ2-1; 10 bases are shared with TRBD2. Germline CDR1 and CDR2: SGDLS and YYNGEE. CDR3 length: 16 amino acids. V was clipped by 0 bases and J by 6 bases; unmatched bases: 6. CDR3 sequence: CASSVEGGLASNEQFF. CDR3 DNA: TGTGCCAGCAGCGTAGAGGGGGGACTAGCGTCCAATGAGCAGTTCTTC.

This chain uses TRBV7-6 with TRBJ1-1; D is unclear. This CDR3 comprises 13 residues. V was cut by 5 bases and J by 4 bases, with 11 bases left in between. Germline-derived CDR1 and CDR2 are SGHVS and FNYEAQ. The CDR3 coding sequence is TGTGCCAGCAGCATGTTCGGGAGCACTGAAGCTTTCTTT. Amino acid sequence: CASSMFGSTEAFF.